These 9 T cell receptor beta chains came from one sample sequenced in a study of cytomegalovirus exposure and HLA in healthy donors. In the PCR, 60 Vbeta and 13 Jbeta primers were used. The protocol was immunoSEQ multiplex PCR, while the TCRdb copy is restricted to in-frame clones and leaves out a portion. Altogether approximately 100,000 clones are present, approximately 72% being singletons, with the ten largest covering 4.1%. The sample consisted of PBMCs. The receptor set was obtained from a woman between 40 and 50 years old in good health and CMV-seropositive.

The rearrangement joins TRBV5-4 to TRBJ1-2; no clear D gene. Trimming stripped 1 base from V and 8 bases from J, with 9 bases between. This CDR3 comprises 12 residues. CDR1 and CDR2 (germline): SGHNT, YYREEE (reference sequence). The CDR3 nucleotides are TGTGCCAGCAGCTTGTTCACAGACGGCTACACCTTC. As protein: CASSLFTDGYTF.

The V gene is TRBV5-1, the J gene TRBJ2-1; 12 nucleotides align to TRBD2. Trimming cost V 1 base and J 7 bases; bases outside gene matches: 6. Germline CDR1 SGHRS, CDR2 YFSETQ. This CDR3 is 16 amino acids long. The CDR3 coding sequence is TGCGCCAGCAGCTTGTCCGGGACTAGCGGGTTAAATGAGCAGTTCTTC. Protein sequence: CASSLSGTSGLNEQFF.

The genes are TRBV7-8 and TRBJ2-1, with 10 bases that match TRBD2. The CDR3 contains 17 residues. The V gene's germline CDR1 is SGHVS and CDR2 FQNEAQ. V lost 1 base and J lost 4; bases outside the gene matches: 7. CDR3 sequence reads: CASSLVGGLAAYNEQFF. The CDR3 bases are TGTGCCAGCAGCTTAGTCGGTGGACTAGCGGCATACAATGAGCAGTTCTTC.

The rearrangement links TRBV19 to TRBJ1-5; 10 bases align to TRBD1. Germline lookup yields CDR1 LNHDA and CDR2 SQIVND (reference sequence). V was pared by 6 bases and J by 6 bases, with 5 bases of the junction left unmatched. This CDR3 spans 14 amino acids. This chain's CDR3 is CASRKGQGIQPQHF. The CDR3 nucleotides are TGTGCCAGTAGGAAGGGACAGGGGATTCAGCCCCAGCATTTT.

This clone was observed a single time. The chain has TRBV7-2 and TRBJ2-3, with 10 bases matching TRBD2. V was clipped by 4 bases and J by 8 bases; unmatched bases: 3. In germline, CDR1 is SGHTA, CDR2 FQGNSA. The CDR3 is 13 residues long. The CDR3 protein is CASSYPSGSTQYF. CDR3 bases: TGTGCCAGCAGCTACCCTAGCGGGAGTACGCAGTATTTT.

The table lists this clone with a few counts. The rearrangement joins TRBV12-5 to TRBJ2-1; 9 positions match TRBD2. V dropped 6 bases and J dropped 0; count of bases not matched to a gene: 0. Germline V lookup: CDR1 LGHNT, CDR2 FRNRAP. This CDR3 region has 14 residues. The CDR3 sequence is CASGREGSYNEQFF. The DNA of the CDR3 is TGTGCTAGTGGGCGGGAGGGCTCCTACAATGAGCAGTTCTTC.

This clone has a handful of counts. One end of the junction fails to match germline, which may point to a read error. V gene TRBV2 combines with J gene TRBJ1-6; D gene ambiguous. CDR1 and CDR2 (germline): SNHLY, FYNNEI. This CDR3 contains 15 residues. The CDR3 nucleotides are TGTGCCAGCAGGGAAGAAACGCACTTTAATTCACCCCTCCACTTT. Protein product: CASREETHFNSPLHF.

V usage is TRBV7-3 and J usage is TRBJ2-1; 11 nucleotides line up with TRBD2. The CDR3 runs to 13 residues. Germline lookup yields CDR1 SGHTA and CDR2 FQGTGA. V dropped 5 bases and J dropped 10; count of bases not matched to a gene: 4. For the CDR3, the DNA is TGTGCCAGCAGCGTGACTAGCGGGACGGAGCAGTTCTTC. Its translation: CASSVTSGTEQFF.

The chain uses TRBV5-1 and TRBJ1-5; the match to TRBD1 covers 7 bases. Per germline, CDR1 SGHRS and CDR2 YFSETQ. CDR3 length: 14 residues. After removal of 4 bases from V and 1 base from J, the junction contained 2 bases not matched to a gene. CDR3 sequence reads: CASSPTGSNQPQHF. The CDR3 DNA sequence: TGCGCCAGCAGCCCGACAGGGAGCAATCAGCCCCAGCATTTT.